These 32 T cell receptor beta chains originate from one sample sequenced in a study of cytomegalovirus exposure and HLA in healthy donors. The PCR ran on 60 Vbeta and 13 Jbeta primers. Sequencing was performed with immunoSEQ multiplex PCR; in TCRdb, only in-frame clones are kept and a portion is missing. Counted here are roughly 140,000 clones, over 60% occurring once; the ten biggest clones make up 0.5% to 0.85%. Sequenced: PBMCs. These receptors all come from a male donor in good health and CMV-seronegative.

The chain carries TRBV7-3 and TRBJ2-7; 9 bases agree with TRBD1. The ends lost 5 bases at V and 7 bases at J; junction bases unmatched: 12. This CDR3 has 15 residues. CDR1 is SGHTA, CDR2 FQGTGA, per germline. The CDR3: CASSPDRGPRKEQYF. For the CDR3, the DNA is TGTGCCAGCAGCCCGGACAGGGGTCCCCGGAAAGAGCAGTACTTC.

The CDR3 DNA is TGTGCCAGCAGCGCTCCCACTAGCACAGATACGCAGTATTTT. Amino acids: CASSAPTSTDTQYF. V and J are TRBV9 and TRBJ2-3; the D is unclear. The germline V gene has CDR1 SGDLS and CDR2 YYNGEE. The CDR3 extends over 14 amino acids. V was clipped by 3 bases and J by 0 bases, with 8 bases between them.

This clone was observed a few times. The chain couples TRBV7-8 to TRBJ2-7, with D possibly being TRBD2 (6 bases). Between the trimmed V and J ends, which lost 3 bases and 6 bases, there was a span of 9 bases. The CDR3 is 12 residues long. Germline values: CDR1 SGHVS, CDR2 FQNEAQ. The CDR3 DNA sequence: TGTGCCAGCAGCTTCATTAGCGGCGAGCAGTACTTC. Protein: CASSFISGEQYF.

The J gene is TRBJ2-1, the V gene TRBV6-6; TRBD2 is a possible D gene (6 bases). The CDR3 contains 13 residues. CDR1 and CDR2 (germline): MNHNY, SVGAGI (reference sequence). The V end lost 10 bases, the J end lost 1 base, and 11 bases lay between the germline ends. The CDR3 protein is CAISSGSYNEQFF. The CDR3 nucleotides read TGTGCCATTTCGAGCGGGTCCTACAATGAGCAGTTCTTC.

This clone was counted a single time. The chain is built from TRBV5-1 and TRBJ2-7; D may be TRBD2 (5 bases). The V end was cut by 0 bases, the J end by 0 bases, with 10 bases between. Germline loops: CDR1 SGHRS, CDR2 YFSETQ. The CDR3 has 15 residues. CDR3 DNA sequence: TGCGCCAGCAGCTTGGGTCGCGGGCTCTCCTACGAGCAGTACTTC. It translates to CASSLGRGLSYEQYF. The whole variable domain, filled in from reference TRBV5-1 and TRBJ2-7, reads KAGVTQTPRYLIKTRGQQVTLSCSPISGHRSVSWYQQTPGQGLQFLFEYFSETQRNKGNFPGRFSGRQFSNSRSEMNVSTLELGDSALYLCASSLGRGLSYEQYFGPGTRLTVT.

The chain carries TRBV27 and TRBJ2-1; the match to TRBD2 covers 15 bases. In germline, CDR1 is MNHEY, CDR2 SMNVEV (reference sequence). With 0 bases clipped from V and 0 bases from J, the junction kept 0 bases outside the gene matches. The CDR3 is 18 amino acids. CDR3 sequence: CASSLSGLAGGSYNEQFF. The CDR3 bases are TGTGCCAGCAGTTTATCGGGACTAGCGGGGGGCTCCTACAATGAGCAGTTCTTC.

The rearrangement links TRBV25-1 to TRBJ2-7; D not certain. Trimming took 6 bases from V and 0 from J, leaving 15 bases between them. CDR1 is MGHDK and CDR2 is SYGVNS in the germline V gene. This CDR3 is 15 amino acids long. The CDR3 region is CASSKPGLGSYEQYF. In DNA form, the CDR3 reads TGTGCCAGCAGCAAGCCGGGTCTGGGCTCCTACGAGCAGTACTTC.

This chain links TRBV15 with TRBJ1-5; weak D call: TRBD1 (5 bases). Trimming pared 5 bases from V and 3 bases from J, leaving 14 bases between. Germline values: CDR1 LNHNV, CDR2 YYDKDF (reference sequence). The CDR3 consists of 15 residues. CDR3 sequence reads: CATSLYLGDNQPQHF. CDR3 sequence (DNA): TGTGCCACCAGCCTATATCTAGGGGACAATCAGCCCCAGCATTTT.

This chain connects TRBV9 to TRBJ2-5; weak D call: TRBD2 (5 bases). The CDR3 runs to 15 residues. V was clipped by 2 bases and J by 0 bases, with 11 bases between them. Germline CDR1 and CDR2: SGDLS and YYNGEE. The CDR3 DNA reads TGTGCCAGCAGCGTTCGGACTGCCTACCAAGAGACCCAGTACTTC. Protein product: CASSVRTAYQETQYF.

V usage is TRBV28 and J usage is TRBJ1-2; TRBD1 matches 8 bases. J was trimmed by 7 bases and V by 2 bases; bases with no gene match: 9. Germline V gene sequence: CDR1 MDHEN, CDR2 SYDVKM. There are 15 residues in the CDR3. The CDR3, as DNA: TGTGCCAGCAGTTTAACCCCGTTGACAGGGGTTGGCTACACCTTC. Encoded protein: CASSLTPLTGVGYTF.

The chain recombines TRBV5-1 with TRBJ1-4; no firm D call. CDR3 length equals 16 residues. The V and J ends lost 0 bases and 4 bases respectively, with 13 bases between them. Germline loops: CDR1 SGHRS, CDR2 YFSETQ. The CDR3 sequence: CASSLVGKSGNEKLFF. CDR3 in DNA: TGCGCCAGCAGCTTGGTCGGAAAATCGGGTAATGAAAAACTGTTTTTT.

This clone occurred once. The V and J genes are TRBV6-1 and TRBJ2-7, with D tentatively TRBD1 (6 bases). The germline CDR1 and CDR2 sequences are MNHNS and SASEGT. V dropped 4 bases and J dropped 2 bases, with 9 bases sitting between them. The CDR3 consists of 13 residues. The DNA of the CDR3 is TGTGCCAGCAGTGGAGGACAGCCCTACGAGCAGTACTTC. The encoded protein is CASSGGQPYEQYF.

The chain recombines TRBV29-1 with TRBJ2-1; maybe TRBD2 (6 bases). V was clipped by 7 bases and J by 7 bases, with 17 bases between them. The length of the CDR3 is 13 residues. CDR1 and CDR2 from the germline V gene are SQVTM and ANQGSEA. DNA for the CDR3: TGCAGCGCCGGACCGGGACGGGGGAATGAGCAGTTCTTC. Translation gives CSAGPGRGNEQFF.

The V call is TRBV6-1, the J call TRBJ1-2; 7 bases are a match to TRBD1. The V gene's germline CDR1 is MNHNS and CDR2 SASEGT. With 2 bases clipped from V and 8 bases from J, the junction kept 5 bases outside the gene matches. CDR3 size: 13 residues. The DNA of the CDR3 is TGTGCCAGCAGTGAAAAGGGGGCGCGGGGCTACACCTTC. Protein sequence: CASSEKGARGYTF.

The chain links TRBV5-1 to TRBJ2-2, with 8 bases matching TRBD2. The CDR3 totals 14 residues. Germline CDR1 SGHRS, CDR2 YFSETQ. The trim removed 2 bases at V and 5 bases at J, leaving 2 bases unmatched. The CDR3 DNA reads TGCGCCAGCAGCTTTACTAGCGGAACCGGGGAGCTGTTTTTT. Its protein is CASSFTSGTGELFF.

The V call is TRBV30, the J call TRBJ1-1; TRBD1 agrees at 11 bases. This CDR3 comprises 15 residues. Germline CDR1 and CDR2: GTSNPN and SVGIG (reference sequence). J gave up 4 bases and V 2 bases, and 6 bases lay outside the gene matches. The CDR3: CAWSPGTGGVTEAFF. The CDR3 DNA reads TGTGCCTGGAGTCCAGGGACAGGGGGAGTCACTGAAGCTTTCTTT.

The chain joins TRBV9 to TRBJ2-5; D is undetermined. Trimming left V 0 bases short and J 1 base short, with 7 bases between. Germline values: CDR1 SGDLS, CDR2 YYNGEE. The length of the CDR3 is 14 residues. The CDR3 loop reads CASSVGQAQETQYF. In nucleotides, the CDR3 is TGTGCCAGCAGCGTAGGTCAGGCCCAAGAGACCCAGTACTTC.

This clone was seen a few times. V gene TRBV6-5 combines with J gene TRBJ2-3; D perhaps matches TRBD1 (6 bases). Germline V gene data show CDR1 as MNHEY and CDR2 as SVGAGI. Between the trimmed V and J ends, which lost 6 bases and 4 bases, there was a span of 8 bases. The CDR3 is 12 amino acids. The CDR3 region is CASSTGPDTQYF. CDR3 nucleotide sequence: TGTGCCAGCAGCACAGGGCCAGATACGCAGTATTTT.

This rearrangement joins TRBV2 to TRBJ2-3; 8 bases align to TRBD1. Germline loops: CDR1 SNHLY, CDR2 FYNNEI. V was clipped by 6 bases and J by 10 bases; unmatched bases: 9. The CDR3 loop spans 13 amino acids. The CDR3 sequence is CASSDRGISAQYF. The CDR3 DNA is TGTGCCAGCAGCGACAGGGGCATTTCCGCGCAGTATTTT.

Concerning this clone: One end of the junction does not line up with germline, which may come from a read error. This chain connects TRBV7-9 to TRBJ2-7, with TRBD1 as a possible D gene (6 bases). Germline CDR1 and CDR2: SEHNR and FQNEAQ (reference sequence). The CDR3 extends over 15 amino acids. This CDR3 reads CSSSSRVQGWGEQYF. DNA of the CDR3: TGTTCCAGCAGCTCTCGGGTACAGGGATGGGGCGAGCAGTACTTC.

The chain joins TRBV10-3 to TRBJ1-2, with 11 bases matching TRBD1. The CDR3 contains 18 residues. Germline V lookup: CDR1 ENHRY, CDR2 SYGVKD. J lost 5 bases, V lost 3 bases, and 14 bases had no gene match. This CDR3 is CAISDNRDRGSVRYGYTF. The CDR3 region has the DNA TGTGCCATCAGTGACAACCGGGACAGGGGGTCGGTTCGGTATGGCTACACCTTC.

The V call is TRBV29-1, the J call TRBJ2-3; D remains ambiguous. The germline V gene encodes CDR1 SQVTM and CDR2 ANQGSEA. This CDR3 comprises 12 residues. V lost 3 bases to trimming and J lost 1 base, with 5 bases between them. CDR3 coding DNA: TGCAGCGTTGACTCCGGCACAGATACGCAGTATTTT. The encoded protein is CSVDSGTDTQYF.

The chain links TRBV30 to TRBJ1-2, with TRBD1 matching over 9 bases. Germline trimming cut 8 bases from V and 4 bases from J; bases unmatched to any gene: 5. In germline, CDR1 is GTSNPN, CDR2 SVGIG (reference sequence). This CDR3 region has 12 residues. CDR3: CARDRDSYGYTF. DNA of the CDR3: TGTGCCCGGGACAGGGACAGCTATGGCTACACCTTC.

V gene TRBV30 combines with J gene TRBJ1-2, with D uncertain. V was clipped by 2 bases and J by 7 bases, with 14 bases between them. The germline CDR1 and CDR2 sequences are GTSNPN and SVGIG (reference sequence). This CDR3 is built from 13 residues. The chain's CDR3 is CAWSSVHGVGYTF. The DNA of the CDR3 is TGTGCCTGGAGTTCCGTTCACGGGGTTGGCTACACCTTC.

This clone occurred a few times. CDR3 coding DNA: TGTGCCAGCTCACCCGGGGACAGTAACCTTGAAAAACTGTTTTTT. This codes for CASSPGDSNLEKLFF. This sequence joins TRBV18 and TRBJ1-4; 7 bases match TRBD1. The germline CDR1 and CDR2 sequences are KGHSH and LQKENI. This CDR3 is built from 15 residues. The J segment lost 7 bases and the V segment lost 3 bases, leaving 8 bases of the junction unmatched.

This chain links TRBV14 with TRBJ2-2; D unclear. The CDR3 is made up of 14 amino acids. The germline V and J ends were trimmed by 3 bases and 4 bases, with 9 bases remaining between them. Germline CDR1 is SGHDN and CDR2 is FVKESK. The CDR3 coding sequence is TGTGCCAGCAGCCAGCTACAGTTCACCGGGGAGCTGTTTTTT. The encoded protein is CASSQLQFTGELFF.

This clone showed up just a few times. The rearrangement uses TRBV7-2 and TRBJ2-7; the match to TRBD1 covers 7 bases. This CDR3 comprises 13 residues. With 2 bases clipped from V and 6 bases from J, the junction kept 4 bases outside the gene matches. CDR1 is SGHTA and CDR2 is FQGNSA in the germline V gene. The CDR3 here is CASSLSGGVEQYF. The CDR3 bases are TGTGCCAGCAGCTTATCAGGGGGAGTCGAGCAGTACTTC.

This rearrangement joins TRBV5-6 to TRBJ2-7; D unclear. V shed 2 bases and J shed 6 bases, with 18 bases lying between them. CDR1 and CDR2 (germline): SGHDT, YYEEEE. The CDR3 has 15 residues. The CDR3 DNA sequence: TGTGCCAGCAGCTTAAGGCCGCCTAGTCGTCTCGAGCAGTACTTC. It yields the protein CASSLRPPSRLEQYF. The variable domain in full, with the rest retrieved from reference TRBV5-6 and TRBJ2-7, is DAGVTQSPTHLIKTRGQQVTLRCSPKSGHDTVSWYQQALGQGPQFIFQYYEEEERQRGNFPDRFSGHQFPNYSSELNVNALLLGDSALYLCASSLRPPSRLEQYFGPGTRLTVT.

The chain joins TRBV4-1 to TRBJ1-4, with unresolved D. CDR1 and CDR2 from the germline V gene are MGHRA and YSYEKL. Deletions cut 0 bases from V and 0 bases from J, with 5 bases between. The CDR3 consists of 15 residues. CDR3 in amino acids: CASSQEGATNEKLFF. The DNA for the CDR3 is TGCGCCAGCAGCCAAGAGGGAGCAACTAATGAAAAACTGTTTTTT.

This chain links TRBV7-8 with TRBJ1-3; D might be TRBD1 (6 bases). The germline V gene has CDR1 SGHVS and CDR2 FQNEAQ. The ends were cut back, 6 bases at V and 0 bases at J, with 12 bases in the middle. The length of the CDR3 is 15 residues. DNA for the CDR3: TGTGCCAGCAGGCCGGGGGGCAGCTCTGGAAACACCATATATTTT. Its protein is CASRPGGSSGNTIYF.

This chain connects TRBV5-4 to TRBJ2-7, with TRBD2 as a possible D gene (6 bases). Germline CDR1 is SGHNT and CDR2 is YYREEE (reference sequence). The CDR3 consists of 14 residues. The ends were cut back, 4 bases at V and 3 bases at J, with 14 bases in the middle. The CDR3, as DNA: TGTGCCAGCAGCGCCCGGGACTCCAGCTACGAGCAGTACTTC. Protein: CASSARDSSYEQYF.

The chain has TRBV7-9 and TRBJ2-5, with D maybe TRBD2 (5 bases). V lost 8 bases to trimming and J lost 6 bases, with 13 bases between them. This CDR3 comprises 12 residues. CDR1 SEHNR and CDR2 FQNEAQ come from the germline V gene (reference sequence). This CDR3 is CASVGELKTQYF. The CDR3 coding sequence is TGTGCCAGCGTCGGGGAGTTGAAGACCCAGTACTTC.